One sample yielded the 3 T cell receptor beta chains listed below, sequenced in a study of T cells in Graves' hyperthyroidism and ophthalmopathy. TCR beta CDR3 region amplification was performed from RNA transcripts. A set of HTBI primers served as the primers for a first-round RT-PCR of the TCR CDR3. TCRdb itself ran the multiplex PCR reads through MiXCR, one entry per CDR3 protein. The sample comprises over 700,000 distinct CDR3 sequences, 35% to 45% of which are singletons, and 8.9% rests with the top ten. The sequenced material came from blood. Receptors were obtained from a man between 18 and 35 years old with Graves' hyperthyroidism.

This clonotype was seen ten or more times. The J gene is TRBJ1-5, the V gene TRBV19, with 9 bases fitting TRBD1. CDR1 LNHDA and CDR2 SQIVND come from the germline V gene (reference sequence). The CDR3 length is 15 residues. V dropped 10 bases and J dropped 3; count of bases not matched to a gene: 10. The CDR3 nucleotides read TGTGCCACCCAGGACAGGGGAGGTATCAATCAGCCCCAGCATTTT. It codes for CATQDRGGINQPQHF.

This clonotype was seen many times. V usage is TRBV29-1 and J usage is TRBJ1-2; D not certain. The CDR3 has 15 residues. The V and J ends lost 6 bases and 0 bases respectively, with 17 bases between them. Germline V gene lookup returns CDR1 SQVTM and CDR2 ANQGSEA. The CDR3 region has the DNA TGCAGCGTGCTACGGACCGAACGAACTAACTATGGCTACACCTTC. The encoded protein is CSVLRTERTNYGYTF.

CDR3 DNA sequence: TGTGCCAGCAGTGTGGGACAGGGGACCTATGGCTACACCTTC. Translation: CASSVGQGTYGYTF. The V gene is TRBV7-9, the J gene TRBJ1-2; 10 nucleotides match TRBD1. This CDR3 has 14 amino acids. From germline, CDR1 is SEHNR and CDR2 FQNEAQ (reference sequence). V shed 6 bases and J 4 bases; nucleotides not matched to a gene: 5.